These 29 T cell receptor beta chains were sequenced from one sample in a study of identical twins. TCRdb used MiXCR to reprocess the 5' RACE reads, holding one entry per CDR3 protein. This table holds 400,000 to 550,000 distinct CDR3 sequences, less than 25% found once. These records were also assigned to another study, of T cells expressing NK-cell markers.

Sequenced: CD4+ T cells sorted from blood. Source of these receptors: a woman between 18 and 30 years old in good health.

The gene calls are TRBV7-9 and TRBJ1-1; the D is unclear. CDR1 and CDR2 (germline): SEHNR, FQNEAQ (reference sequence). The CDR3 runs 11 residues. Between the trimmed V and J ends, which lost 1 base and 9 bases, there was a span of 6 bases. The CDR3 DNA sequence: TGTGCCAGCAGCTTAGAATTAAAAGCTTTCTTT. It specifies CASSLELKAFF.

This clonotype was observed a handful of times. The gene calls are TRBV7-8 and TRBJ2-2; D is unclear. The germline gives CDR1 SGHVS, CDR2 FQNEAQ. CDR3 length: 14 amino acids. Trimming stripped 2 bases from V and 3 bases from J, with 7 bases between. The CDR3 DNA reads TGTGCCAGCAGCTTAAACAGATACACCGGGGAGCTGTTTTTT. It is translated as CASSLNRYTGELFF.

This clonotype showed up many times. The chain employs TRBV7-2 and TRBJ2-7, with 7 bases that match TRBD1. In germline, CDR1 is SGHTA, CDR2 FQGNSA. V trimming: 6 bases; J trimming: 2 bases; junction bases outside the gene matches: 10. This CDR3 is built from 15 residues. In nucleotides, the CDR3 is TGTGCCAGCAGTTCTAGGGACAGACACCCCTACGAGCAGTACTTC. This encodes CASSSRDRHPYEQYF.

In this sample, this clonotype turned up a few times. This chain connects TRBV29-1 to TRBJ2-1; no definite D call. V lost 5 bases and J 0 bases, leaving 11 bases between the germline ends. CDR1 and CDR2 (germline): SQVTM, ANQGSEA. This CDR3 contains 14 residues. CDR3 amino acids: CSVSTRTSYNEQFF. In nucleotides, the CDR3 is TGCAGCGTTTCGACCAGGACCTCCTACAATGAGCAGTTCTTC.

The table lists this clonotype with a few counts. The chain employs TRBV10-2 and TRBJ2-6; D is unclear. Between the trimmed V and J ends, which lost 7 bases and 3 bases, there was a span of 19 bases. Looked up from germline, CDR1 is WSHSY and CDR2 is SAAADI. CDR3 length equals 17 residues. CDR3 loop: CASNPGGRLFGANVLTF. CDR3 coding DNA: TGCGCCAGCAATCCCGGTGGGCGGCTTTTTGGGGCCAACGTCCTGACTTTC.

This clonotype was seen ten or more times. In DNA form, the CDR3 reads TGCAGTGCTAGAGCACTAGCGGGGGGCTACAATGAGCAGTTCTTC. Its translation: CSARALAGGYNEQFF. V is TRBV20-1 and J is TRBJ2-1; 12 positions agree with TRBD2. V was pared by 1 base and J by 3 bases, with 1 base of the junction left unmatched. Germline V gene lookup returns CDR1 DFQATT and CDR2 SNEGSKA (reference sequence). This CDR3 has 15 amino acids.

This clonotype has a handful of counts. V gene TRBV5-1 combines with J gene TRBJ2-3; no clear D. Germline V lookup: CDR1 SGHRS, CDR2 YFSETQ. This CDR3 spans 14 amino acids. Trimming removed 2 bases from V and 5 bases from J, with 12 bases in between. CDR3 sequence (DNA): TGCGCCAGCAGCTTTCTGGGGATGGAAGATACGCAGTATTTT. Encoded protein: CASSFLGMEDTQYF.

V and J are TRBV13 and TRBJ2-7; D might be TRBD1 (5 bases). Trimming took 5 bases from V and 1 from J, leaving 12 bases between them. The CDR3 has 14 amino acids. Germline-derived CDR1 and CDR2 are PRHDT and FYEKMQ (reference sequence). The CDR3 reads CASSPLQVSYEQYF. CDR3 nucleotide sequence: TGTGCCAGCAGCCCCCTACAGGTATCCTACGAGCAGTACTTC.

The rearrangement uses TRBV7-8 and TRBJ2-7; TRBD2 aligns across 8 bases. Germline V lookup: CDR1 SGHVS, CDR2 FQNEAQ. The CDR3 is 18 amino acids. V shed 1 base, J shed 1 base, and the junction held 12 bases outside the gene matches. CDR3 protein: CASSLGVIERGSSYEQYF. The CDR3 nucleotides are TGTGCCAGCAGCTTAGGAGTTATCGAGCGGGGGTCATCCTACGAGCAGTACTTC.

This clonotype appeared a few times. V is TRBV24-1 and J is TRBJ2-1, with 15 bases identical to TRBD2. Per the germline V gene, CDR1 is KGHDR and CDR2 is SFDVKD. The CDR3 extends over 20 amino acids. The V gene end was trimmed by 1 base and the J gene end by 5 bases; junction bases not matched to a gene: 11. The CDR3 coding sequence is TGTGCCACCAGTGATTTTAATCGCGGGACTAGCGGGAGGACCCACAATGAGCAGTTCTTC. Its protein is CATSDFNRGTSGRTHNEQFF.

Only a few counts were recorded for this clonotype. The chain joins TRBV20-1 to TRBJ1-1; D unresolved. V was clipped by 1 base and J by 0 bases, with 6 bases between them. The CDR3 runs to 13 residues. The germline gives CDR1 DFQATT, CDR2 SNEGSKA (reference sequence). In DNA, the CDR3 is TGCAGTGCTAGAGGGATTATGAACACTGAAGCTTTCTTT. This translates into CSARGIMNTEAFF.

This clonotype was picked up a small number of times. The genes are TRBV9 and TRBJ2-2; D may match TRBD1 or TRBD2 (6 bases each). The CDR3 covers 15 residues. The V gene's germline CDR1 is SGDLS and CDR2 YYNGEE. Trimming took 1 base from V and 2 from J, leaving 9 bases between them. In DNA form, the CDR3 reads TGTGCCAGCAGCGTACGGGGGACAAACACCGGGGAGCTGTTTTTT. This codes for CASSVRGTNTGELFF.

The table lists this clonotype with a few counts. The chain uses TRBV29-1 and TRBJ1-1; D unclear. The CDR3 is made up of 11 amino acids. V lost 7 bases and J lost 5, with 11 bases in between. Looked up from germline, CDR1 is SQVTM and CDR2 is ANQGSEA. The chain's CDR3 is CSGRIETEAFF. For the CDR3, the DNA is TGCAGCGGCCGAATTGAGACTGAAGCTTTCTTT.

The chain is built from TRBV2 and TRBJ2-2; D may match TRBD1 or TRBD2 (6 bases each). This CDR3 is built from 17 residues. The V end lost 0 bases, the J end lost 1 base, and 12 bases lay between the germline ends. The germline V gene has CDR1 SNHLY and CDR2 FYNNEI. The CDR3 loop is CASSEAGGTLNTGELFF. The CDR3 bases are TGTGCCAGCAGTGAAGCAGGGGGGACTCTGAACACCGGGGAGCTGTTTTTT.

The rearrangement uses TRBV29-1 and TRBJ2-2; the match to TRBD2 covers 7 bases. V shed 4 bases and J 7 bases; nucleotides not matched to a gene: 6. This CDR3 is built from 13 residues. Germline-derived CDR1 and CDR2 are SQVTM and ANQGSEA. DNA for the CDR3: TGCAGCGTTGCGGCGGGAGCGGGCGGGGAGCTGTTTTTT. This gives the protein CSVAAGAGGELFF.

This chain connects TRBV29-1 to TRBJ2-7; D perhaps matches TRBD2 (6 bases). V was pared by 6 bases and J by 11 bases, with 23 bases between. The CDR3 has 13 residues. Germline V gene lookup returns CDR1 SQVTM and CDR2 ANQGSEA. The CDR3, as DNA: TGCAGCGTCATGAACAGGACCAGTGGAGGGGAGTACTTC. This gives the protein CSVMNRTSGGEYF.

The chain links TRBV11-2 to TRBJ1-3; weak D call: TRBD1 (5 bases). The germline V and J ends were trimmed by 5 bases and 4 bases, with 15 bases remaining between them. Germline CDR1 and CDR2: SGHAT and FQNNGV. This CDR3 comprises 15 residues. The CDR3 sequence: CASSRPGTPGNTIYF. The CDR3 DNA follows: TGTGCCAGCAGCCGTCCAGGGACGCCGGGAAACACCATATATTTT.

Turning to this clonotype: One end of the junction is discordant with germline, which a read error may explain. V usage is TRBV15 and J usage is TRBJ1-1; 10 nucleotides line up with TRBD1. CDR1 and CDR2 from the germline V gene are LNHNV and YYDKDF (reference sequence). The CDR3 contains 15 residues. CDR3: CATSGDRGPNTEAFF. CDR3 DNA: TGTGCCACCAGCGGAGACAGGGGGCCGAACACTGAAGCTTTCTTT.

This clonotype was found many times. CDR3 residues: CASSLPGPYEQYF. The DNA of the CDR3 is TGTGCCAGCAGCTTACCGGGCCCCTACGAGCAGTACTTC. This chain links TRBV7-9 with TRBJ2-7; D is unresolved. V was shortened by 2 bases and J by 2 bases, with 7 bases between the two germline ends. Germline V gene sequence: CDR1 SEHNR, CDR2 FQNEAQ (reference sequence). The CDR3 length is 13 residues.

In this sample, this clonotype turned up a few times. The V and J genes are TRBV6-5 and TRBJ2-7; TRBD2 aligns across 11 bases. This CDR3 is 15 amino acids long. CDR1 and CDR2 from the germline V gene are MNHEY and SVGAGI. V was pared by 2 bases and J by 3 bases, with 3 bases of the junction left unmatched. Here the CDR3 DNA reads TGTGCCAGCAGTTACCGACTAGCGGGACTCTACGAGCAGTACTTC. Translated, it gives CASSYRLAGLYEQYF.

The genes are TRBV6-2 or TRBV6-3 and TRBJ1-1, with D tentatively TRBD1 (5 bases). The CDR3 runs to 13 residues. V was cut by 5 bases and J by 6 bases, with 13 bases left in between. Germline values: CDR1 MNHEY, CDR2 SVGEGT. CDR3: CASSQGTQAEAFF. In DNA, the CDR3 is TGTGCCAGCAGTCAAGGGACCCAAGCTGAAGCTTTCTTT.

This clonotype was detected a few times. For the CDR3, the DNA is TGTGCCAGCAGCTTTTCAGCGGGAGGGCCGGGGAATGAGCAGTTCTTC. Its translation is CASSFSAGGPGNEQFF. The genes are TRBV11-3 and TRBJ2-1; 10 positions match TRBD2. This CDR3 is 16 amino acids long. Unmatched junction bases numbered 9, after V lost 3 bases and J lost 7 bases. Germline V gives CDR1 SGHNT, CDR2 YENEEA.

This clonotype was seen at least ten times. CDR3 residues: CSVIGVSNTGELFF. Written as DNA, the CDR3 is TGCAGCGTAATAGGGGTCTCCAACACCGGGGAGCTGTTTTTT. The chain recombines TRBV29-1 with TRBJ2-2; D is perhaps TRBD1 (5 bases). CDR1 is SQVTM, CDR2 ANQGSEA, per germline. This CDR3 spans 14 amino acids. The V and J ends lost 6 bases and 2 bases respectively, with 13 bases between them.

This clonotype was picked up a small number of times. The rearrangement uses TRBV20-1 and TRBJ1-1, with a weak D call TRBD1 (5 bases). Germline values: CDR1 DFQATT, CDR2 SNEGSKA (reference sequence). The CDR3 consists of 12 residues. Between the trimmed V and J ends, which lost 6 bases and 7 bases, there was a span of 15 bases. The CDR3 bases are TGCAGTGCACCAACCGGGGGGGGTGAAGCTTTCTTT. It translates to CSAPTGGGEAFF.

V and J are TRBV7-6 and TRBJ1-4; TRBD1 agrees at 9 bases. The CDR3 extends over 15 amino acids. V shed 0 bases and J 5 bases; nucleotides not matched to a gene: 1. Germline CDR1 reads SGHVS; CDR2 reads FNYEAQ. The CDR3 loop reads CASSLATGGNEKLFF. The CDR3 nucleotides are TGTGCCAGCAGCTTAGCGACAGGGGGAAATGAAAAACTGTTTTTT.

The chain has TRBV6-1 and TRBJ2-3, with unresolved D. The V end lost 6 bases, the J end lost 0 bases, and 10 bases lay between the germline ends. This CDR3 has 14 residues. Per the germline V gene, CDR1 is MNHNS and CDR2 is SASEGT. DNA for the CDR3: TGTGCCAGCAGGCGAAAGGTCAGCACAGATACGCAGTATTTT. Its protein product is CASRRKVSTDTQYF.

This chain uses TRBV5-5 with TRBJ2-7; the D gene is possibly TRBD2 (5 bases). The CDR3 is 15 residues long. The V end was cut by 4 bases, the J end by 0 bases, with 14 bases between. Germline V CDR1 and CDR2: SGHKS, YYEKEE (reference sequence). In DNA, the CDR3 is TGTGCCAGCAGCCTAAGGACTCGGGTCTCCTACGAGCAGTACTTC. It codes for CASSLRTRVSYEQYF.

This clonotype appeared once. The rearrangement joins TRBV11-2 to TRBJ2-5; 9 bases are a match to TRBD1. V lost 1 base, J lost 4 bases, and 4 bases stayed unmatched. The CDR3 covers 15 residues. Germline CDR1 and CDR2: SGHAT and FQNNGV. The CDR3 reads CASSLAGQGTETQYF. CDR3 DNA: TGTGCCAGCAGCTTAGCGGGACAGGGTACAGAGACCCAGTACTTC.

The rearrangement links TRBV7-8 to TRBJ2-7; TRBD2 matches 9 bases. CDR1 SGHVS and CDR2 FQNEAQ come from the germline V gene. There are 16 residues in the CDR3. Losses at the gene ends were 5 bases for V and 4 bases for J; bases not matched to a gene: 12. The CDR3 DNA follows: TGTGCCAGCAGCCACCCCGGGCGGGGGGGCCATTACGAGCAGTACTTC. As protein: CASSHPGRGGHYEQYF.